A selection of T cell receptor beta chains follows, all from one sample in a study of blood T cell repertoires in COVID-19. Profiled with immunoSEQ multiplex PCR; TCRdb holds only in-frame clones, not every one. The sample lists approximately 280,000 clones; roughly 83% were seen once. The sample consisted of peripheral blood. These receptors were obtained from a human donor with COVID-19, enrolled during active disease. The donor label of this sample is uncertain. Each CDR3 is given with its conserved first and last residue. The order of the fields is clone size, J gene, V gene, D gene, CDR3 protein, CDR3 DNA. D genes are given only for firm matches. Part of the rows lack a size; the others show once, few, many or a class for expanded clones.

size: .
J: TRBJ2-7
V: TRBV6-5
D: TRBD2
CDR3: CASSQREVASYEQYF
DNA: TGTGCCAGCAGCCAGCGGGAGGTTGCCTCCTACGAGCAGTACTTC

size: .
J: TRBJ1-2
V: TRBV19
D: TRBD1
CDR3: CASSLQGLANYGYTF
DNA: TGTGCCAGTAGTTTACAGGGGCTAGCTAACTATGGCTACACCTTC

size: once
J: TRBJ1-2
V: TRBV28
D: .
CDR3: CATEQPQDYGYTF
DNA: TGTGCCACCGAACAGCCTCAGGACTATGGCTACACCTTC

size: .
J: TRBJ1-1
V: TRBV30
D: TRBD1
CDR3: CAWSARTGGAPEAFF
DNA: TGTGCCTGGAGTGCTCGGACAGGGGGCGCGCCTGAAGCTTTCTTT

size: .
J: TRBJ1-2
V: TRBV29-1
D: TRBD1
CDR3: CSVEDEGADPGSGYTF
DNA: TGCAGCGTTGAAGATGAGGGGGCCGACCCGGGGTCTGGCTACACCTTC

size: .
J: TRBJ2-3
V: TRBV7-8
D: .
CDR3: CASSLVGSTDTQYF
DNA: TGTGCCAGCAGCTTAGTCGGTAGCACAGATACGCAGTATTTT

size: .
J: TRBJ2-5
V: TRBV7-2
D: TRBD2
CDR3: CASSLSSGSTWARAETQYF
DNA: TGTGCCAGCAGCTTGTCTAGCGGGAGTACTTGGGCCCGAGCGGAGACCCAGTACTTC

size: .
J: TRBJ2-7
V: TRBV11-2
D: TRBD1
CDR3: CASRKGGTGVDEQYF
DNA: TGTGCCAGCAGAAAAGGTGGGACAGGGGTTGACGAGCAGTACTTC

size: once
J: TRBJ1-1
V: TRBV7-8
D: .
CDR3: CASSLASTWTEAFF
DNA: TGTGCCAGCAGCTTAGCTTCAACATGGACTGAAGCTTTCTTT

size: .
J: TRBJ2-1
V: TRBV5-6
D: TRBD2
CDR3: CASSRTGEGLGNEQFF
DNA: TGTGCCAGCAGCCGAACGGGGGAGGGCCTGGGGAATGAGCAGTTCTTC

size: few
J: TRBJ1-1
V: TRBV6-2/TRBV6-3
D: .
CDR3: CASSYSGGEAFF
DNA: TGTGCCAGCAGTTACTCGGGGGGGGAAGCTTTCTTT

size: .
J: TRBJ1-1
V: TRBV10-1
D: .
CDR3: CASTPGRENTEAFF
DNA: TGCGCCAGCACCCCAGGGAGGGAAAACACTGAAGCTTTCTTT

size: .
J: TRBJ2-7
V: TRBV27
D: .
CDR3: CASSLERLVGYEQYF
DNA: TGTGCCAGCAGTTTGGAGAGACTCGTCGGTTACGAGCAGTACTTC

size: .
J: TRBJ1-1
V: TRBV11-2
D: .
CDR3: CASSNSYNTEAFF
DNA: TGTGCCAGCAGTAACTCGTATAACACTGAAGCTTTCTTT

size: once
J: TRBJ1-1
V: TRBV12-3/TRBV12-4
D: .
CDR3: CASSLGLRGEAFF
DNA: TGTGCCAGCAGTTTAGGATTACGAGGTGAAGCTTTCTTT

size: .
J: TRBJ1-4
V: TRBV5-1
D: TRBD1
CDR3: CASSPEQGEKLFF
DNA: TGCGCCAGCAGCCCGGAACAGGGGGAAAAACTGTTTTTT

size: .
J: TRBJ1-6
V: TRBV7-3
D: TRBD1
CDR3: CASSPTHRGLGNSPLHF
DNA: TGTGCCAGCAGCCCTACACACAGGGGACTTGGCAATTCACCCCTCCACTTT

size: once
J: TRBJ2-1
V: TRBV20-1
D: .
CDR3: CSASPGERDEQFF
DNA: TGCAGTGCTAGTCCGGGAGAAAGGGATGAGCAGTTCTTC

size: .
J: TRBJ2-1
V: TRBV19
D: .
CDR3: CASSKPSAFSYNEQFF
DNA: TGTGCCAGTAGTAAACCTAGCGCCTTCTCCTACAATGAGCAGTTCTTC

size: .
J: TRBJ2-7
V: TRBV5-4
D: TRBD1
CDR3: CASSHAQGVPYEQYF
DNA: TGTGCCAGCAGCCATGCCCAGGGGGTCCCCTACGAGCAGTACTTC

size: .
J: TRBJ2-2
V: TRBV24-1
D: TRBD2
CDR3: CATSDWGGANTGELFF
DNA: TGTGCCACCAGTGATTGGGGGGGAGCGAACACCGGGGAGCTGTTTTTT

size: .
J: TRBJ1-1
V: TRBV30
D: .
CDR3: CAWNRGGGNTEAFF
DNA: TGTGCCTGGAATCGTGGGGGGGGGAACACTGAAGCTTTCTTT

size: once
J: TRBJ1-5
V: TRBV6-1
D: TRBD1
CDR3: CASSEYRGTGQPQHF
DNA: TGTGCCAGCAGTGAATATCGAGGGACAGGTCAGCCCCAGCATTTT

size: .
J: TRBJ1-5
V: TRBV30
D: .
CDR3: CAWGRTVGDQPQHF
DNA: TGTGCCTGGGGGAGGACAGTCGGCGATCAGCCCCAGCATTTT

size: .
J: TRBJ2-1
V: TRBV28
D: TRBD2
CDR3: CASSLAGGPNEQFF
DNA: TGTGCCAGCAGTTTGGCGGGAGGGCCCAATGAGCAGTTCTTC

size: .
J: TRBJ1-4
V: TRBV10-2
D: TRBD1
CDR3: CASSVLQGEKLFF
DNA: TGCGCCAGCAGTGTCCTACAGGGGGAAAAACTGTTTTTT

size: .
J: TRBJ1-1
V: TRBV5-1
D: TRBD1
CDR3: CASSLGQGATRAFF
DNA: TGCGCCAGCAGCTTGGGACAGGGGGCAACGAGAGCTTTCTTT

size: .
J: TRBJ1-2
V: TRBV9
D: .
CDR3: CASSEPGGGYTF
DNA: TGTGCCAGCAGCGAGCCGGGGGGTGGCTACACCTTC

size: .
J: TRBJ2-7
V: TRBV7-2
D: TRBD2
CDR3: CASSLGLAGTYEQYF
DNA: TGTGCCAGCAGCTTAGGACTAGCGGGAACCTACGAGCAGTACTTC

size: .
J: TRBJ2-7
V: TRBV28
D: .
CDR3: CASYRGNEQYF
DNA: TGTGCCAGTTATAGGGGGAACGAGCAGTACTTC

size: .
J: TRBJ1-5
V: TRBV4-2
D: .
CDR3: CASSQDDKHSNQPQHF
DNA: TGTGCCAGCAGCCAAGATGACAAACATAGCAATCAGCCCCAGCATTTT

size: once
J: TRBJ1-2
V: TRBV7-9
D: TRBD1
CDR3: CASSLATGQGRNGYTF
DNA: TGTGCCAGCAGCTTAGCGACGGGACAGGGAAGGAATGGCTACACCTTC

size: .
J: TRBJ2-5
V: TRBV5-1
D: .
CDR3: CASSLREFRETQYF
DNA: TGCGCCAGCAGCCTCAGGGAATTTCGGGAGACCCAGTACTTC

size: .
J: TRBJ1-5
V: TRBV7-9
D: .
CDR3: CASSQGHSNQPQHF
DNA: TGTGCCAGCAGCCAGGGACATTCCAATCAGCCCCAGCATTTT

size: .
J: TRBJ2-1
V: TRBV6-6
D: .
CDR3: CASRGQQNEQFF
DNA: TGTGCCAGCAGGGGACAACAGAATGAGCAGTTCTTC

size: .
J: TRBJ2-2
V: TRBV28
D: .
CDR3: CASGGQGDTGELFF
DNA: TGTGCCAGCGGGGGGCAGGGGGACACCGGGGAGCTGTTTTTT

size: once
J: TRBJ2-1
V: TRBV6-4
D: TRBD1
CDR3: CASSPSGTGPYNEQFF
DNA: TGTGCCAGCAGTCCCTCCGGGACAGGCCCCTACAATGAGCAGTTCTTC

size: .
J: TRBJ1-1
V: TRBV11-3
D: .
CDR3: CASSLEVSTEAFF
DNA: TGTGCCAGCAGCTTAGAGGTCAGCACTGAAGCTTTCTTT

size: .
J: TRBJ2-5
V: TRBV3-1/TRBV3-2
D: .
CDR3: CASRETGPETQYF
DNA: TGTGCCAGCAGGGAGACTGGCCCCGAGACCCAGTACTTC

size: few
J: TRBJ2-7
V: TRBV3-1/TRBV3-2
D: TRBD1
CDR3: CASSQDGGTGAYEQYF
DNA: TGTGCCAGCAGCCAAGATGGCGGGACAGGGGCCTACGAGCAGTACTTC

size: .
J: TRBJ2-7
V: TRBV7-2
D: .
CDR3: CASSSDFAREQYF
DNA: TGTGCCAGCAGCTCCGACTTCGCCCGGGAGCAGTACTTC

size: .
J: TRBJ2-1
V: TRBV24-1
D: TRBD2
CDR3: CATSMATSLYNEQFF
DNA: TGTGCCACCTCCATGGCGACTAGCCTCTACAATGAGCAGTTCTTC

size: .
J: TRBJ2-1
V: TRBV28
D: TRBD2
CDR3: CASGSRERGYNEQFF
DNA: TGTGCCAGCGGGTCCCGGGAGCGGGGTTACAATGAGCAGTTCTTC

size: .
J: TRBJ1-1
V: TRBV5-1
D: TRBD1
CDR3: CASSPQGAGGTEAFF
DNA: TGCGCCAGCAGCCCCCAGGGGGCTGGGGGGACTGAAGCTTTCTTT

size: .
J: TRBJ1-5
V: TRBV25-1
D: TRBD1
CDR3: CASSEPGGRQPQHF
DNA: TGTGCCAGCAGTGAACCAGGGGGTCGACAGCCCCAGCATTTT

size: .
J: TRBJ1-3
V: TRBV28
D: TRBD1
CDR3: CASTLSGGWNTIYF
DNA: TGTGCCAGCACACTATCAGGGGGTTGGAACACCATATATTTT

size: many
J: TRBJ2-2
V: TRBV11-2
D: TRBD2
CDR3: CASSLGLAGPGELFF
DNA: TGTGCCAGCAGCTTAGGGCTAGCGGGACCCGGGGAGCTGTTTTTT

size: .
J: TRBJ2-5
V: TRBV5-4
D: .
CDR3: CASSLGGTQYF
DNA: TGTGCCAGCAGCTTGGGCGGGACCCAGTACTTC

size: .
J: TRBJ1-2
V: TRBV3-1/TRBV3-2
D: .
CDR3: CASSQVGSGGRNYGYTF
DNA: TGTGCCAGCAGCCAAGTGGGGAGTGGGGGCAGGAACTATGGCTACACCTTC

size: .
J: TRBJ1-1
V: TRBV5-6
D: .
CDR3: CASALRGLENTEAFF
DNA: TGTGCCAGCGCTTTGCGGGGTCTGGAGAACACTGAAGCTTTCTTT

size: few
J: TRBJ2-2
V: TRBV7-3
D: TRBD1
CDR3: CASSTDRVGELFF
DNA: TGTGCCAGCAGCACGGACAGGGTCGGGGAGCTGTTTTTT

size: .
J: TRBJ1-2
V: TRBV29-1
D: TRBD1
CDR3: CSVRTGTNYGYTF
DNA: TGCAGCGTTCGGACAGGGACTAACTATGGCTACACCTTC

size: .
J: TRBJ1-1
V: TRBV28
D: .
CDR3: CASTTRLSEAFF
DNA: TGTGCCAGCACCACTCGTCTCTCTGAAGCTTTCTTT

size: once
J: TRBJ1-1
V: TRBV7-6
D: .
CDR3: CASSSLIEAFF
DNA: TGTGCCAGCAGCTCCCTTATAGAAGCTTTCTTT

size: .
J: TRBJ2-7
V: TRBV6-6
D: TRBD2
CDR3: CASSYLGGGDSYEQYF
DNA: TGTGCCAGCAGTTACCTCGGCGGGGGGGACTCCTACGAGCAGTACTTC

size: .
J: TRBJ1-5
V: TRBV19
D: .
CDR3: CASSIDMSQHF
DNA: TGTGCCAGTAGTATTGACATGTCCCAGCATTTT

size: .
J: TRBJ1-5
V: TRBV5-5
D: .
CDR3: CASSPGHINQPQHF
DNA: TGTGCCAGCAGCCCCGGACATATCAATCAGCCCCAGCATTTT

size: few
J: TRBJ1-5
V: TRBV6-6
D: .
CDR3: CASSRNTLGRGGIGNQPQHF
DNA: TGTGCCAGCAGCCGAAACACCTTAGGTAGGGGCGGTATCGGCAATCAGCCCCAGCATTTT

size: .
J: TRBJ1-2
V: TRBV28
D: .
CDR3: CASSLTGRGYTF
DNA: TGTGCCAGCAGTTTAACAGGTCGGGGCTACACCTTC